The 21 T cell receptor beta chains presented below share a single source sample, sequenced in a study of blood T cell repertoires in COVID-19. TCRdb's copy holds only in-frame clones and misses some; the assay was immunoSEQ multiplex PCR. The table includes roughly 250,000 clones, under 90% detected once. Sequenced sample: peripheral blood. These receptors originate from a human donor in a cohort sampled during active COVID-19.

The chain employs TRBV27 and TRBJ1-2; D possibly corresponds to TRBD1 (6 bases). The germline V and J ends were trimmed by 1 base and 10 bases, with 13 bases remaining between them. The CDR3 spans 13 residues. From germline, CDR1 is MNHEY and CDR2 SMNVEV (reference sequence). The DNA of the CDR3 is TGTGCCAGCAGTTTATACAGGGCAGGTGACTACACCTTC. Encoded protein: CASSLYRAGDYTF.

V usage is TRBV25-1 and J usage is TRBJ1-2; D remains ambiguous. The ends were cut back, 8 bases at V and 4 bases at J, with 14 bases in the middle. This CDR3 region has 13 residues. Germline CDR1 MGHDK, CDR2 SYGVNS. The CDR3 DNA sequence: TGTGCCAGCTCGGGAGGTTTTATCTATGGCTACACCTTC. Residues: CASSGGFIYGYTF.

This clone appeared many times. The chain has TRBV29-1 and TRBJ1-1; no clear D gene. Germline-derived CDR1 and CDR2 are SQVTM and ANQGSEA. The CDR3 runs to 12 residues. V lost 5 bases, J lost 0 bases, and 7 bases lay in between. CDR3 nucleotide sequence: TGCAGCGTTATGAACATGAACACTGAAGCTTTCTTT. It is translated as CSVMNMNTEAFF. Full variable domain (outside the CDR3, taken from reference TRBV29-1 and TRBJ1-1): SAVISQKPSRDICQRGTSLTIQCQVDSQVTMMFWYRQQPGQSLTLIATANQGSEATYESGFVIDKFPISRPNLTFSTLTVSNMSPEDSSIYLCSVMNMNTEAFFGQGTRLTVV.

This rearrangement joins TRBV24-1 to TRBJ1-5; no definite D call. CDR1 is KGHDR, CDR2 SFDVKD, per germline. This CDR3 has 13 amino acids. Trimming removed 9 bases at V and 7 bases at J, with 15 bases between. CDR3 in DNA: TGTGCCACCCCCCGGGAATCCTGGCAGCCCCAGCATTTT. Its translation is CATPRESWQPQHF.

The chain recombines TRBV4-3 with TRBJ1-2, with TRBD1 matching 7 bases. This CDR3 spans 16 amino acids. CDR1 and CDR2 (germline): LGHNA, YSLEER. J gave up 6 bases and V 0 bases, and 10 bases lay outside the gene matches. The CDR3 loop is CASSQDPKGALDGYTF. The CDR3 DNA follows: TGCGCCAGCAGCCAAGACCCAAAGGGGGCTTTGGATGGCTACACCTTC.

The V and J genes are TRBV6-5 and TRBJ2-5, with TRBD1 matching 9 bases. The CDR3 is 14 amino acids. Germline CDR1 and CDR2: MNHEY and SVGAGI. Trimming at V came to 6 bases and at J to 0 bases, leaving 2 bases not matched to a gene. CDR3 sequence (DNA): TGTGCCAGCAGCCGGACAGGGGACCAAGAGACCCAGTACTTC. Translation: CASSRTGDQETQYF.

J is TRBJ2-7 and V is TRBV6-5; possibly TRBD1 for D (6 bases). V dropped 6 bases and J dropped 1 base, with 10 bases sitting between them. Germline V CDR1 and CDR2: MNHEY, SVGAGI. The CDR3 is made up of 13 amino acids. The CDR3 protein is CASSGQLSYEQYF. The CDR3 nucleotides read TGTGCCAGCAGCGGACAGCTTTCCTACGAGCAGTACTTC.

The J gene is TRBJ1-2, the V gene TRBV2; maybe TRBD1 (5 bases). This CDR3 has 12 amino acids. Germline lookup yields CDR1 SNHLY and CDR2 FYNNEI. The V end was cut by 8 bases, the J end by 4 bases, with 11 bases between. The CDR3 nucleotides read TGTGCCAGCCGAGACAGCCCCTATGGCTACACCTTC. Protein sequence: CASRDSPYGYTF.

The rearrangement joins TRBV4-2 to TRBJ1-5; D possibly corresponds to TRBD1 (6 bases). V lost 4 bases and J lost 5, with 15 bases in between. The CDR3 runs 15 residues. CDR1 and CDR2 from the germline V gene are LGHNA and YNFKEQ. The DNA of the CDR3 is TGTGCCAGCAGCCCAGGGGCAGGGCTGGATCAGCCCCAGCATTTT. Protein product: CASSPGAGLDQPQHF.

The V and J genes are TRBV14 and TRBJ2-7; possible D gene TRBD1, 6 bases. Trimming removed 3 bases from V and 2 bases from J, with 17 bases in between. The CDR3 has 16 amino acids. Germline V gives CDR1 SGHDN, CDR2 FVKESK. The CDR3 spells CASSHPHRVAPYEQYF. DNA for the CDR3: TGTGCCAGCAGCCACCCGCACAGGGTGGCCCCCTACGAGCAGTACTTC.

The chain is built from TRBV6-5 and TRBJ1-6; the D gene is possibly TRBD1 (6 bases). The CDR3 runs to 15 residues. Trimming shortened V by 2 bases and J by 5 bases, and 10 bases separated the two germline ends. Germline loops: CDR1 MNHEY, CDR2 SVGAGI. The CDR3 sequence is CASSYRTANNSPLHF. The CDR3 DNA reads TGTGCCAGCAGTTACAGGACAGCGAATAATTCACCCCTCCACTTT.

V usage is TRBV27 and J usage is TRBJ1-2, with TRBD1 identical over 7 bases. Germline V CDR1 and CDR2: MNHEY, SMNVEV (reference sequence). J lost 4 bases, V lost 0 bases, and 2 bases had no gene match. The CDR3 extends over 14 amino acids. The CDR3 nucleotides read TGTGCCAGCAGTTTATCGAGGGACAGCTATGGCTACACCTTC. It is translated as CASSLSRDSYGYTF.

The V and J genes are TRBV10-2 and TRBJ2-3, with 9 bases aligning to TRBD2. Germline values: CDR1 WSHSY, CDR2 SAAADI. J gave up 2 bases and V 7 bases, and 4 bases lay outside the gene matches. This CDR3 spans 14 amino acids. CDR3 DNA sequence: TGCGCCAGCAAGCCTAGCGGGAACACAGATACGCAGTATTTT. Translation: CASKPSGNTDTQYF.

V and J are TRBV4-1 and TRBJ1-5, with D perhaps TRBD1 (5 bases). Germline CDR1 and CDR2: MGHRA and YSYEKL. This CDR3 has 19 residues. V was pared by 0 bases and J by 0 bases, with 18 bases between. In nucleotides, the CDR3 is TGCGCCAGCAGCCAAGATAATAACTGGGGCTGGGATAGCAATCAGCCCCAGCATTTT. Translating gives CASSQDNNWGWDSNQPQHF.

This clone appeared once. The junction differs from germline at one of its ends, possibly a read error. The V call is TRBV7-7, the J call TRBJ2-7; no clear D. Germline V gene data show CDR1 as SSHAT and CDR2 as FNYEAQ (reference sequence). This CDR3 comprises 13 residues. The CDR3 nucleotides are TGTGCTAGCAGCTTAGGCGGTGGATACGAGCAGTACTTC. Translation: CASSLGGGYEQYF.

J is TRBJ2-7 and V is TRBV5-1, with 10 positions matching TRBD2. Per the germline V gene, CDR1 is SGHRS and CDR2 is YFSETQ. J lost 0 bases, V lost 3 bases, and 3 bases had no gene match. There are 15 residues in the CDR3. CDR3 amino acids: CASSWTSGNSYEQYF. The CDR3, as DNA: TGCGCCAGCAGCTGGACTAGCGGCAACTCCTACGAGCAGTACTTC.

The V call is TRBV28, the J call TRBJ1-1; maybe TRBD1 (5 bases). Germline lookup yields CDR1 MDHEN and CDR2 SYDVKM. The length of the CDR3 is 15 residues. Trimming stripped 3 bases from V and 1 base from J, with 12 bases between. CDR3 DNA sequence: TGTGCCAGCAGTTTGCAGGGTTCGAGGAACACTGAAGCTTTCTTT. It codes for CASSLQGSRNTEAFF.

V gene TRBV28 combines with J gene TRBJ2-1; D call uncertain. The CDR3 extends over 14 amino acids. CDR1 MDHEN and CDR2 SYDVKM come from the germline V gene. V lost 3 bases and J 4 bases, leaving 10 bases between the germline ends. This CDR3 reads CASSLSAPYNEQFF. In nucleotides, the CDR3 is TGTGCCAGCAGTTTGAGCGCGCCATACAATGAGCAGTTCTTC.

The chain uses TRBV7-2 and TRBJ1-2; D gene ambiguous. The length of the CDR3 is 13 residues. Per germline, CDR1 SGHTA and CDR2 FQGNSA. Trimming pared 1 base from V and 4 bases from J, leaving 7 bases between. CDR3: CASSLGLTYGYTF. CDR3 in DNA: TGTGCCAGCAGCTTAGGACTCACCTATGGCTACACCTTC.

The chain uses TRBV29-1 and TRBJ1-3; D perhaps matches TRBD1 (6 bases). Looked up from germline, CDR1 is SQVTM and CDR2 is ANQGSEA. Between the trimmed V and J ends, which lost 7 bases and 2 bases, there was a span of 12 bases. The CDR3 is 13 amino acids. The CDR3 region has the DNA TGCAGCGCCGCGCGGGGGCCTGGAAACACCATATATTTT. Its protein product is CSAARGPGNTIYF.

The chain combines TRBV28 with TRBJ1-3; TRBD1 might be the D (6 bases). Trimming removed 4 bases at V and 4 bases at J, with 14 bases between. CDR3 length equals 15 residues. Germline V gene data show CDR1 as MDHEN and CDR2 as SYDVKM. The CDR3 protein is CASSWGGPEGNTIYF. The CDR3 DNA reads TGTGCCAGCAGTTGGGGGGGGCCTGAGGGAAACACCATATATTTT.